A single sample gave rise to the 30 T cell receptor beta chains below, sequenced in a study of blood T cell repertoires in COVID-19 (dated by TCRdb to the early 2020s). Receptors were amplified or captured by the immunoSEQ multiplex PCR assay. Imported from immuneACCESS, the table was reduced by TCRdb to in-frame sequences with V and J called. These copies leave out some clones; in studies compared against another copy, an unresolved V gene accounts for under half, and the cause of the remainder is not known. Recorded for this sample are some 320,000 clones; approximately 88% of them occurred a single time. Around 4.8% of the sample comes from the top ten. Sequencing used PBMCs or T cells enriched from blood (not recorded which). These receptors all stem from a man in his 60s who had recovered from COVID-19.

The CDR3 here is CASRISGADTGELFF. CDR3 bases: TGCGCCAGCAGGATTAGCGGGGCGGACACCGGGGAGCTGTTTTTT. The gene calls are TRBV5-1 and TRBJ2-2, with 8 bases identical to TRBD2. There are 15 residues in the CDR3. The V and J ends lost 5 bases and 3 bases, in that order; junction bases with no gene match: 6. Looked up from germline, CDR1 is SGHRS and CDR2 is YFSETQ.

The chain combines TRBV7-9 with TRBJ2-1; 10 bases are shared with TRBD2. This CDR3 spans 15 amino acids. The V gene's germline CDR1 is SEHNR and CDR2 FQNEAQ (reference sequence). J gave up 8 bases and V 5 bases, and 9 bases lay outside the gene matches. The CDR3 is CASSPSGSPAYEQFF. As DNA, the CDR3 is TGTGCCAGCAGCCCTAGCGGGAGCCCGGCTTATGAGCAGTTCTTC.

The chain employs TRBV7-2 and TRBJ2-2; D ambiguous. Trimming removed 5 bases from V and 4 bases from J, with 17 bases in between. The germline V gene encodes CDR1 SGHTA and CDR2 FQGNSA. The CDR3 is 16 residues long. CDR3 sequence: CASSPTMTRATGELFF. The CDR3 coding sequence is TGTGCCAGCAGCCCCACTATGACCCGAGCCACCGGGGAGCTGTTTTTT.

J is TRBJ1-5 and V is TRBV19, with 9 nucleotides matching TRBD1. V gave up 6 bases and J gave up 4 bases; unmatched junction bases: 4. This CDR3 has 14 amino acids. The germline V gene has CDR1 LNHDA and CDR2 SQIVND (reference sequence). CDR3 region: CASSSTGGNQPQHF. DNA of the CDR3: TGTGCCAGTAGCTCGACAGGGGGGAATCAGCCCCAGCATTTT.

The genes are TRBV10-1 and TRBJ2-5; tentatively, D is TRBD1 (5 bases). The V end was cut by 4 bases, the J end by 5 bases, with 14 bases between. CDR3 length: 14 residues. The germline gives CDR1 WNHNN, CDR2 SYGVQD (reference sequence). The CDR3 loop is CASSAARVSETQYF. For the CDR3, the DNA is TGCGCCAGCAGTGCTGCCAGGGTCAGCGAGACCCAGTACTTC.

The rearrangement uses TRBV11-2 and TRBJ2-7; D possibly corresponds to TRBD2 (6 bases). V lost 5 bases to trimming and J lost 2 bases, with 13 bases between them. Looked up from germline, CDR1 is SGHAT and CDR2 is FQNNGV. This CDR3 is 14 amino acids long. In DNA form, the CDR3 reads TGTGCCAGCAGCCTGGGACTTCCAACCTACGAGCAGTACTTC. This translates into CASSLGLPTYEQYF.

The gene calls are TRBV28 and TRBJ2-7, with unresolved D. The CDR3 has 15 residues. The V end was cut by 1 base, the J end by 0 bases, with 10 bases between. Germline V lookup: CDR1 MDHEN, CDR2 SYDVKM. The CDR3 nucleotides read TGTGCCAGCAGTTTATTCTCTGGGCTCTCCTACGAGCAGTACTTC. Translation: CASSLFSGLSYEQYF.

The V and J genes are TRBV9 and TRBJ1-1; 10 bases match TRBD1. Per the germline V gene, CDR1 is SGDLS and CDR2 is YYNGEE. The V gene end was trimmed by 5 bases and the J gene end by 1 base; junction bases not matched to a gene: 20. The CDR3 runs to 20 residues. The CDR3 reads CASRPSSGTGDTNPNTEAFF. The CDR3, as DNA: TGTGCCAGCAGACCATCTTCAGGGACAGGGGACACCAATCCGAACACTGAAGCTTTCTTT.

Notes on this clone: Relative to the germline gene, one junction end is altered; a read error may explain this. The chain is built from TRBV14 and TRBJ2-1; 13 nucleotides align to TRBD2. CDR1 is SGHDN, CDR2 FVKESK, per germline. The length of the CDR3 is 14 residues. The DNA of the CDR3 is TGTGCCAGCAGCCAAGATTGGACTAGCGGGAGTATACTCTTC. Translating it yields CASSQDWTSGSILF. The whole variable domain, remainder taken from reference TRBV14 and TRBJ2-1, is EAGVTQFPSHSVIEKGQTVTLRCDPISGHDNLYWYRRVMGKEIKFLLHFVKESKQDESGMPNNRFLAERTGGTYSTLKVQPAELEDSGVYFCASSQDWTSGSILFGPGTRLTVL.

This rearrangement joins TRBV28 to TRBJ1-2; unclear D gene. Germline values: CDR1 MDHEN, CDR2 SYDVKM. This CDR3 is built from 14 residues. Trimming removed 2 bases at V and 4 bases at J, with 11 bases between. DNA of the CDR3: TGTGCCAGCAGTTTAGTTGACACCGCCTATGGCTACACCTTC. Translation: CASSLVDTAYGYTF.

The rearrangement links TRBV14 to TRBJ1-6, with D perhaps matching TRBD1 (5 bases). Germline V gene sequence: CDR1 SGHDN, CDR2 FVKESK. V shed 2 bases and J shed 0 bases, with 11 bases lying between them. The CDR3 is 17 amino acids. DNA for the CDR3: TGTGCCAGCAGCCAATATAGGGGTTTCTCCTATAATTCACCCCTCCACTTT. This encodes CASSQYRGFSYNSPLHF.

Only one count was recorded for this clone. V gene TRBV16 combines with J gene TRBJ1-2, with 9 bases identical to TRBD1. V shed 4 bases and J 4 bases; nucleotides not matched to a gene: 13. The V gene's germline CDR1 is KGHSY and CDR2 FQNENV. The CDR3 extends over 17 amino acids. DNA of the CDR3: TGTGCCAGCAGCCCTCTGAACACCGGGACAGGGACCTATGGCTACACCTTC. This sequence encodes CASSPLNTGTGTYGYTF.

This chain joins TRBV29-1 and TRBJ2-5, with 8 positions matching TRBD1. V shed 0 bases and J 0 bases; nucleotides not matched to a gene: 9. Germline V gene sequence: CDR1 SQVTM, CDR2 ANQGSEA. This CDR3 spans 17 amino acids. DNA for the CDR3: TGCAGCGTTGAAGATTCAGGACAGGGCTGGTACCAAGAGACCCAGTACTTC. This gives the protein CSVEDSGQGWYQETQYF. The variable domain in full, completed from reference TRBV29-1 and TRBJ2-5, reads SAVISQKPSRDICQRGTSLTIQCQVDSQVTMMFWYRQQPGQSLTLIATANQGSEATYESGFVIDKFPISRPNLTFSTLTVSNMSPEDSSIYLCSVEDSGQGWYQETQYFGPGTRLLVL.

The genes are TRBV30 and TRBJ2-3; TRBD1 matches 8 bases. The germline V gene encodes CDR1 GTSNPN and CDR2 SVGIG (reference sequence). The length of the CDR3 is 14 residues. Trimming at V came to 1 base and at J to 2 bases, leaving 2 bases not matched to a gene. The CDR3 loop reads CAWSEDRVTDTQYF. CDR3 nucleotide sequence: TGTGCCTGGAGTGAGGACAGGGTCACAGATACGCAGTATTTT.

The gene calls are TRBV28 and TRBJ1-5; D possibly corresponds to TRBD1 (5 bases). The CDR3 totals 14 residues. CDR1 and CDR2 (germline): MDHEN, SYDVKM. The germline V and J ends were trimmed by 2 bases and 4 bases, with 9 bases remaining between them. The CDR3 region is CASSLGGANQPQHF. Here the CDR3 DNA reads TGTGCCAGCAGTTTAGGCGGGGCGAATCAGCCCCAGCATTTT.

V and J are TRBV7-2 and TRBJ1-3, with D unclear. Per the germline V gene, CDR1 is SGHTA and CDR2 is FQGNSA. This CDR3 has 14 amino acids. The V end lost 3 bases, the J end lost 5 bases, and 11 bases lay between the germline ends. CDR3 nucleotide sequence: TGTGCCAGCAGCTTGTGGGAGGGTCGAAACACCATATATTTT. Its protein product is CASSLWEGRNTIYF. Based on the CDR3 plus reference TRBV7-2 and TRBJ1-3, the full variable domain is GAGVSQSPSNKVTEKGKDVELRCDPISGHTALYWYRQSLGQGLEFLIYFQGNSAPDKSGLPSDRFSAERTGGSVSTLTIQRTQQEDSAVYLCASSLWEGRNTIYFGEGSWLTVV.

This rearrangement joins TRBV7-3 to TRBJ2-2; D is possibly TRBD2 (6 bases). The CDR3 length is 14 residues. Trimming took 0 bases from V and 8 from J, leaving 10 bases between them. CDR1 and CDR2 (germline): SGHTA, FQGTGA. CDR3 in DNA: TGTGCCAGCAGCTTAACCTCCGCGGGGGGGGAGCTGTTTTTT. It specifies CASSLTSAGGELFF.

The DNA for the CDR3 is TGTGCCAGCAGCGGACAGGGCCCCTACGAGCAGTACTTC. Protein sequence: CASSGQGPYEQYF. The V and J genes are TRBV28 and TRBJ2-7; 8 positions agree with TRBD1. The CDR3 runs to 13 residues. The V segment lost 6 bases and the J segment 2 bases; nucleotides outside the gene matches: 3. Germline CDR1 reads MDHEN; CDR2 reads SYDVKM.

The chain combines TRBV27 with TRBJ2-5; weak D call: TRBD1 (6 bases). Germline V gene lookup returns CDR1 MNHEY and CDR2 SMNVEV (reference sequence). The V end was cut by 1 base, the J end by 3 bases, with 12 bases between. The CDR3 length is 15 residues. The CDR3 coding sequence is TGTGCCAGCAGTTTATTAATACAGGGTAAAGAGACCCAGTACTTC. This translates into CASSLLIQGKETQYF.

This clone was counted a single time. In DNA, the CDR3 is TGTGCCAGCAGGGGCGGGCTAGCTAGCACAGATACGCAGTATTTT. Encoded protein: CASRGGLASTDTQYF. The chain joins TRBV7-3 to TRBJ2-3, with D maybe TRBD2 (5 bases). The V end was cut by 6 bases, the J end by 0 bases, with 13 bases between. The CDR3 is made up of 15 amino acids. Germline-derived CDR1 and CDR2 are SGHTA and FQGTGA.

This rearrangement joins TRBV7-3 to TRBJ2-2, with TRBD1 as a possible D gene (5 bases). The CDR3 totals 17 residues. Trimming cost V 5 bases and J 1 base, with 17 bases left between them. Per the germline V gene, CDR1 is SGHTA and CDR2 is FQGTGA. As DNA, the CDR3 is TGTGCCAGCAGCCCCTCCCTTGGTCAGGGGAACACCGGGGAGCTGTTTTTT. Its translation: CASSPSLGQGNTGELFF.

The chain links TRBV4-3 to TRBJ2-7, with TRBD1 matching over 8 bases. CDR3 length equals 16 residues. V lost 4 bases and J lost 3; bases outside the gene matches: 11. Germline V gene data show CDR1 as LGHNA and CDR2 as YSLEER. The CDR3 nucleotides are TGCGCCAGCAGCCTCTTTAGACAACAGGGGGGCTACGAGCAGTACTTC. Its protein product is CASSLFRQQGGYEQYF.

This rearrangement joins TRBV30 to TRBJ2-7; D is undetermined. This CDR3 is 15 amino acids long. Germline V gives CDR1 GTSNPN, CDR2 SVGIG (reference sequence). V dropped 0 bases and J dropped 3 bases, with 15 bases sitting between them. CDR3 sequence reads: CAWSVPPGPGYEQYF. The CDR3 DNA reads TGTGCCTGGAGTGTACCCCCCGGTCCGGGCTACGAGCAGTACTTC.

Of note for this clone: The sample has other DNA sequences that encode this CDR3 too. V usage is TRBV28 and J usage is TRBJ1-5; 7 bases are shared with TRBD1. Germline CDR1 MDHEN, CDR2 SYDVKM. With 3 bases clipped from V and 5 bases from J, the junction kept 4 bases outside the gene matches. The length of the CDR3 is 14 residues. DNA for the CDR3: TGTGCCAGCAGTTTGGCAGGGGGTGATCAGCCCCAGCATTTT. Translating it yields CASSLAGGDQPQHF.

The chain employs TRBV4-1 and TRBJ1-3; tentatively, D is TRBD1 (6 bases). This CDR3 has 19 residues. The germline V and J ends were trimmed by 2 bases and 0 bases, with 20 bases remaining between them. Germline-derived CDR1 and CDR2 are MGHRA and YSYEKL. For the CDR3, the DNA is TGCGCCAGCAGCCAAATTACGGGACAAACCCTCTTCTCTGGAAACACCATATATTTT. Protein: CASSQITGQTLFSGNTIYF.

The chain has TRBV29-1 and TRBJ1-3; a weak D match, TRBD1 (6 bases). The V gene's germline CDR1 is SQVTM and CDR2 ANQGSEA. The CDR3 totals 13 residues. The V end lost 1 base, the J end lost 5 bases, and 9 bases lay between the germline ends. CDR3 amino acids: CSVEAGDRNTIYF. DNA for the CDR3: TGCAGCGTTGAAGCAGGGGATAGAAACACCATATATTTT.

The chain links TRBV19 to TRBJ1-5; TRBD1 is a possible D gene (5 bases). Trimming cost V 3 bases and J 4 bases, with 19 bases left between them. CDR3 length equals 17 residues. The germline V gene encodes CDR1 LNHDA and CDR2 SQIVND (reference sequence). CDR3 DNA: TGTGCCAGTAGTATTTTTACCGGGGGAGGAAGGAATCAGCCCCAGCATTTT. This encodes CASSIFTGGGRNQPQHF.

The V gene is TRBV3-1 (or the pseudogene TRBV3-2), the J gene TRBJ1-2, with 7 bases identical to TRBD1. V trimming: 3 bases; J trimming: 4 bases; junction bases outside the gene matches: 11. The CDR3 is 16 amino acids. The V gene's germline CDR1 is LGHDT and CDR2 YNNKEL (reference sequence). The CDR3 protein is CASSHRDSPRAYGYTF. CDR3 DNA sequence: TGTGCCAGCAGCCATCGGGACAGTCCGCGTGCCTATGGCTACACCTTC.

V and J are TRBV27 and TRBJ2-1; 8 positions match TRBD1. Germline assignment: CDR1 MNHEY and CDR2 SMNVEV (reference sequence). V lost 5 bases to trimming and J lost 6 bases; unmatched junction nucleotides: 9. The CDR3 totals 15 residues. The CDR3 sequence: CASSHGQGRSNEQFF. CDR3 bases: TGTGCCAGCAGTCACGGACAGGGCCGGTCCAATGAGCAGTTCTTC.

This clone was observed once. The CDR3 DNA is TGCGCCAGCATCCGAAGGACTAGCGGGATCCACGAGCAGTACTTC. Translation gives CASIRRTSGIHEQYF. The chain combines TRBV10-1 with TRBJ2-7, with 12 bases lining up with TRBD2. The germline V gene encodes CDR1 WNHNN and CDR2 SYGVQD (reference sequence). With 7 bases clipped from V and 5 bases from J, the junction kept 9 bases outside the gene matches. The CDR3 spans 15 residues.